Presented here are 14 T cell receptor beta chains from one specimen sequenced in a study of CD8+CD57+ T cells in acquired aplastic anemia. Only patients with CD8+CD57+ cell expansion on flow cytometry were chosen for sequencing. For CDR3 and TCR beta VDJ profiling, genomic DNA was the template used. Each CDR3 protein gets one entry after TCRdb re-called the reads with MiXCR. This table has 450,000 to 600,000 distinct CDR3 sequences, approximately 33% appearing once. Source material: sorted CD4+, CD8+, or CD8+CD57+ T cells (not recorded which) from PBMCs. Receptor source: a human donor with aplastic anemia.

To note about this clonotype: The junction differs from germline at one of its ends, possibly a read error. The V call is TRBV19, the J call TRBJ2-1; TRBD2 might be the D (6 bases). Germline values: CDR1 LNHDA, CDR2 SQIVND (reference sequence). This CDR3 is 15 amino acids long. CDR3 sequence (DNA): TGTGCCGGTAGTCGGGACTCCAGCTCCTACAATGGGCAGTTCTTC. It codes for CAGSRDSSSYNGQFF.

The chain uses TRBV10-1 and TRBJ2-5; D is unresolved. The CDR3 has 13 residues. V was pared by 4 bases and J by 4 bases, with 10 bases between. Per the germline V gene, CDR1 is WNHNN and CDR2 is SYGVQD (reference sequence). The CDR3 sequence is CASSVGSGETQYF. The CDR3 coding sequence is TGCGCCAGCAGTGTAGGGTCGGGAGAGACCCAGTACTTC.

The CDR3, as DNA: TGTGCCAGCAGTTTTAGCAACCCAGGGAGCAATCAGCCCCAGCATTTT. The encoded protein is CASSFSNPGSNQPQHF. V and J are TRBV12-3 or TRBV12-4 and TRBJ1-5, with a weak D call TRBD1 (5 bases). The CDR3 extends over 16 amino acids. V was clipped by 3 bases and J by 1 base, with 13 bases between them.

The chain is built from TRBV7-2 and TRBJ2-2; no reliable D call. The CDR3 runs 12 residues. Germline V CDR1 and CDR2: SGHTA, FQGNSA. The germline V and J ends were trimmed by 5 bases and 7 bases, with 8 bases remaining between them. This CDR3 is CASSGLGGELFF. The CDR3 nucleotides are TGTGCCAGCAGCGGTTTAGGCGGGGAGCTGTTTTTT. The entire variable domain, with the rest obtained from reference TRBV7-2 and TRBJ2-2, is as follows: GAGVSQSPSNKVTEKGKDVELRCDPISGHTALYWYRQSLGQGLEFLIYFQGNSAPDKSGLPSDRFSAERTGGSVSTLTIQRTQQEDSAVYLCASSGLGGELFFGEGSRLTVL.

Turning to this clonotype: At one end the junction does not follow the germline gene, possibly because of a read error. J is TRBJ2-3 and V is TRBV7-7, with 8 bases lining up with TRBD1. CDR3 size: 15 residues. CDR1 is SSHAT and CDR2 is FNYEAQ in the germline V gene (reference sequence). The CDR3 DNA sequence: TGTGCTAGCAGCTTAACACAGGGGGGAATGGATACGCAGTATTTT. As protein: CASSLTQGGMDTQYF.

The CDR3: CASRTGTGGSGANVLTF. The DNA for the CDR3 is TGCGCCAGCAGGACCGGGACAGGGGGCTCTGGGGCCAACGTCCTGACTTTC. The V and J genes are TRBV10-2 and TRBJ2-6, with 11 nucleotides matching TRBD1. Germline V gene data show CDR1 as WSHSY and CDR2 as SAAADI. The CDR3 runs to 17 residues. V shed 6 bases and J 0 bases; nucleotides not matched to a gene: 4.

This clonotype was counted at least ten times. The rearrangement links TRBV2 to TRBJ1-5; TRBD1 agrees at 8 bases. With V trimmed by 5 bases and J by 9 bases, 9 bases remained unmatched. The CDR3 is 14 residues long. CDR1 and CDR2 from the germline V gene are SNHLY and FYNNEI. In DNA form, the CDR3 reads TGTGCCAGCAGTACGGGACAGGCAGTCACGCCCCAGCATTTT. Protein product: CASSTGQAVTPQHF. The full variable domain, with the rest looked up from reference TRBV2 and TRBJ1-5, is EPEVTQTPSHQVTQMGQEVILRCVPISNHLYFYWYRQILGQKVEFLVSFYNNEISEKSEIFDDQFSVERPDGSNFTLKIRSTKLEDSAMYFCASSTGQAVTPQHFGDGTRLSIL.

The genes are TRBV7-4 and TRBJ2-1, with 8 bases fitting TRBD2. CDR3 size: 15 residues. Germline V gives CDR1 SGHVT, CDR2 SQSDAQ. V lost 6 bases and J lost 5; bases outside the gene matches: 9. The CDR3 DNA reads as TGTGCCAGCAGTGGTCCGGGACTAGACGACAATGAGCAGTTCTTC. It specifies CASSGPGLDDNEQFF.

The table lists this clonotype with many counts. CDR3: CASRRDSYEQYF. The CDR3 region has the DNA TGTGCCAGCAGGCGGGACTCCTACGAGCAGTACTTC. The chain carries TRBV2 and TRBJ2-7, with D perhaps matching TRBD2 (6 bases). The ends were cut back, 6 bases at V and 0 bases at J, with 6 bases in the middle. CDR1 and CDR2 from the germline V gene are SNHLY and FYNNEI. The CDR3 is 12 residues long.

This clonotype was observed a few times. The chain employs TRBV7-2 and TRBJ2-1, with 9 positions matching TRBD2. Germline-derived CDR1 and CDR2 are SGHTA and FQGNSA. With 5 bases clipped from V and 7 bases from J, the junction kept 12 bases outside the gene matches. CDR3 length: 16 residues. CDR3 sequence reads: CASSTLLAGWLNEQFF. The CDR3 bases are TGTGCCAGCAGCACCCTCCTAGCGGGGTGGTTAAATGAGCAGTTCTTC.

This CDR3 reads CAWSEEGRGSPLHF. CDR3 bases: TGTGCCTGGAGTGAGGAGGGGCGAGGTTCACCCCTCCACTTT. This rearrangement joins TRBV30 to TRBJ1-6; D may be TRBD1 (5 bases). The CDR3 runs 14 residues. Trimming took 1 base from V and 9 from J, leaving 13 bases between them. The germline V gene encodes CDR1 GTSNPN and CDR2 SVGIG (reference sequence).

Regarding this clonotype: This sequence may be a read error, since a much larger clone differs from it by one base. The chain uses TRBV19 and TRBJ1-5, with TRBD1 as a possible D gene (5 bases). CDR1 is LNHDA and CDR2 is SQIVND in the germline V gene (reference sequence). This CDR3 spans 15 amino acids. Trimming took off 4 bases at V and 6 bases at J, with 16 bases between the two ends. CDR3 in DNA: TGTGCCAGTAGTAGCCCCGGGGGTATGGCTCAGCCCCAGCATTTT. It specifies CASSSPGGMAQPQHF.

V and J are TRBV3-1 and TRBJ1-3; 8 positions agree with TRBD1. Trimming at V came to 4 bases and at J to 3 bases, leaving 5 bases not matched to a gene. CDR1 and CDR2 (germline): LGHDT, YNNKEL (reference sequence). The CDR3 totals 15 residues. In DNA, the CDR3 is TGTGCCAGCAGCCCCGGACAGGGACTTGGAAACACCATATATTTT. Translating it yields CASSPGQGLGNTIYF. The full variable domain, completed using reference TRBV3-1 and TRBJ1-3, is DTAVSQTPKYLVTQMGNDKSIKCEQNLGHDTMYWYKQDSKKFLKIMFSYNNKELIINETVPNRFSPKSPDKAHLNLHINSLELGDSAVYFCASSPGQGLGNTIYFGEGSWLTVV.

The CDR3 DNA reads as TGCGCCAGCAGCCAAGGGGCTAGCGGGCTCGGAACGGGTACGCAGTATTTT. The encoded protein is CASSQGASGLGTGTQYF. V and J are TRBV4-1 and TRBJ2-3; 8 bases are a match to TRBD2. This CDR3 is 17 amino acids long. Germline trimming cut 1 base from V and 8 bases from J; bases unmatched to any gene: 14. Germline CDR1 reads MGHRA; CDR2 reads YSYEKL.